Listed below are T cell receptor beta chains from one sample, sequenced in a study of T cell responses to AZD1222 COVID-19 vaccine. The assay was immunoSEQ multiplex PCR, and TCRdb's table has in-frame clones only and misses some. The table has about 130,000 clones, more than 70% seen once. This specimen was peripheral blood, taken on day 0 of AZD1222 vaccination. The receptors come from an adult in good health. The CDR3 runs from the conserved cysteine through the conserved F or W. Each record gives: D gene, J gene, clone size, V gene, CDR3 DNA, CDR3 protein. The D gene is left open where the match is weak. Clone size appears in some rows only: once, few, many, or a class for an expanded clone.

>.|TRBJ2-4|.|TRBV7-8
TGTGCCAGCAGCTTAGTAGCAGACAACAAAAACATTCAGTACTTC
CASSLVADNKNIQYF
>.|TRBJ2-2|.|TRBV11-3
TGTGCCAGCAGCCCAATCTCAAGAGAAGACACCGGGGAGCTGTTTTTT
CASSPISREDTGELFF
>.|TRBJ2-1|.|TRBV10-3
TGTGCCATCAGTCCGGGGCGCTCTGGGGGAAATGAGCAGTTCTTC
CAISPGRSGGNEQFF
>TRBD1|TRBJ2-1|.|TRBV6-5
TGTGCCAGCAGTTCAACCGGGACAGGGGGCAATGAGCAGTTCTTC
CASSSTGTGGNEQFF
>TRBD1|TRBJ2-1|many|TRBV6-4
TGTGCCAGCAGTGAGGACAGGGAATACAATGAGCAGTTCTTC
CASSEDREYNEQFF
>TRBD2|TRBJ2-5|once|TRBV9
TGTGCCAGCAGCGCCGGGACTAGCGTCCGTCAGGAGACCCAGTACTTC
CASSAGTSVRQETQYF
>.|TRBJ2-2|.|TRBV5-8
TGTGCCAGCAGCCTCCCCCCGGGCTCGAACACCGGGGAGCTGTTTTTT
CASSLPPGSNTGELFF
>.|TRBJ2-7|.|TRBV18
TGTGCCAGCTCACAGCGCGGCGGGGACTGGTACGAGCAGTACTTC
CASSQRGGDWYEQYF
>.|TRBJ2-7|.|TRBV28
TGTGCCAGCAGATGGGACGGCTCGAAAAACGAGCAGTACTTC
CASRWDGSKNEQYF
>.|TRBJ2-3|.|TRBV24-1
TGTGCCACCAGTGATTTGGGGAGAGACACAGATACGCAGTATTTT
CATSDLGRDTDTQYF
>TRBD1|TRBJ1-2|.|TRBV5-1
TGCGCCAGCAGTTATGACTCGACAGGGAGCTATGGCTACACCTTC
CASSYDSTGSYGYTF
>.|TRBJ1-6|.|TRBV5-1
TGCGCCAGCAGCTTGAATCTCAGGACCAATTCACCCCTCCACTTT
CASSLNLRTNSPLHF
>TRBD1|TRBJ1-4|.|TRBV5-1
TGCGCCAGCAGCTCGGAGACAGGGGGCGCGGAAAAACTGTTTTTT
CASSSETGGAEKLFF
>TRBD1|TRBJ1-3|.|TRBV19
TGTGCCACCAAAGACAGGGGAGGATTTGGAAACACCATATATTTT
CATKDRGGFGNTIYF
>TRBD1|TRBJ1-3|.|TRBV18
TGTGCCAGCTCACCCGGGACAGGGGGCAGTGACACCATATATTTT
CASSPGTGGSDTIYF
>TRBD2|TRBJ2-5|.|TRBV2
TGTGCCAGCAGCGCCAGCGGGACTAGCGGGAGAGCCCAGTACTTC
CASSASGTSGRAQYF
>.|TRBJ1-5|.|TRBV5-8
TGTGCCAGCAGCTTGATCCGGGACCAGCCCCAGCATTTT
CASSLIRDQPQHF
>TRBD2|TRBJ2-7|.|TRBV5-1
TGCGCCAGCCGGGATAAATGGACTAGCGTACCCTACGAGCAGTACTTC
CASRDKWTSVPYEQYF
>TRBD1|TRBJ2-7|.|TRBV3-1/TRBV3-2
TGTGCCAGCAGCCCCTGGACAGGGGGCGCCGGGGTCCACGAGCAGTACTTC
CASSPWTGGAGVHEQYF
>TRBD1|TRBJ1-1|.|TRBV10-1
TGCGCCAGCAGAGACCCCGGACAGGCAGAGAAGCTTAACACTGAAGCTTTCTTT
CASRDPGQAEKLNTEAFF
>.|TRBJ1-5|.|TRBV6-2/TRBV6-3
TGTGCCAGCAGTTACGGTCCGGACCTTATTAGCAATCAGCCCCAGCATTTT
CASSYGPDLISNQPQHF
>.|TRBJ2-1|.|TRBV12-3/TRBV12-4
TGTGCCTCAAGAAGGGTGTCCGCTGGAGAGCAGTTCTTC
CASRRVSAGEQFF
>.|TRBJ2-7|.|TRBV7-9
TGTGCCAGCAGCCGGCCCGTTTGGTATAAACCACGGGACGAGCAGTACTTC
CASSRPVWYKPRDEQYF
>.|TRBJ1-1|.|TRBV7-8
TGTGCCAGCAGCTTAGCAGGGCTGAACACTGAAGCTTTCTTT
CASSLAGLNTEAFF
>.|TRBJ1-1|.|TRBV27
TGTGCCAGCATGACCCGAGGGACGGCGACTGAAGCTTTCTTT
CASMTRGTATEAFF
>.|TRBJ2-1|.|TRBV19
TGTGCCAGTAGTATAGGCATGGGCACTGAGCAGTTCTTC
CASSIGMGTEQFF
>.|TRBJ1-5|.|TRBV28
TGTGCCAGCAGTTTGTTGGCGGGCAATCAGCCCCAGCATTTT
CASSLLAGNQPQHF
>.|TRBJ2-7|.|TRBV28
TGTGCCAGCAGTCCCGGGCTCCACGAGCAGTACTTC
CASSPGLHEQYF
>TRBD2|TRBJ2-2|.|TRBV5-1
TGCGCCAGCAGCTTGTCGGGCGGGGGTACCGGGGAGCTGTTTTTT
CASSLSGGGTGELFF
>.|TRBJ1-2|.|TRBV5-1
TGCGCCAGCAGACACCGAGGAGACAGGCCCGATGGCTACACCTTC
CASRHRGDRPDGYTF
>TRBD2|TRBJ2-3|.|TRBV9
TGTGCCAGCAGCTCCTCGGTCCGGACTAGCGGGAGGATAACTCGCACGGGTACGCAGTATTTT
CASSSSVRTSGRITRTGTQYF
>.|TRBJ2-7|.|TRBV10-3
TGTGCCATCATTGGGGACGGAACCTACGAGCAGTACTTC
CAIIGDGTYEQYF
>.|TRBJ1-1|.|TRBV10-1
TGCGCCAGCAGTGCGGGAGCCCATAATGGGAACACTGAAGCTTTCTTT
CASSAGAHNGNTEAFF
>.|TRBJ2-6|.|TRBV9
TGTGCCAGCAGCGGGCCACTCTCTGGGGCCAACGTCCTGACTTTC
CASSGPLSGANVLTF
>TRBD1|TRBJ1-1|.|TRBV19
TGTGCCAGTAGCAGGGGACAGGGGGCCTTTCGGAACACTGAAGCTTTCTTT
CASSRGQGAFRNTEAFF
>.|TRBJ1-1|.|TRBV6-5
TGTGCCAGCAGGAACGACATGAACACTGAAGCTTTCTTT
CASRNDMNTEAFF
>TRBD1|TRBJ2-7|.|TRBV6-5
TGTGCCAGCAGTATCACGACAGGGGCCTACGAGCAGTACTTC
CASSITTGAYEQYF
>.|TRBJ2-1|.|TRBV11-3
TGTGCCAGCAGCCCGGACAGAGCCAAGCAGTTCTTC
CASSPDRAKQFF